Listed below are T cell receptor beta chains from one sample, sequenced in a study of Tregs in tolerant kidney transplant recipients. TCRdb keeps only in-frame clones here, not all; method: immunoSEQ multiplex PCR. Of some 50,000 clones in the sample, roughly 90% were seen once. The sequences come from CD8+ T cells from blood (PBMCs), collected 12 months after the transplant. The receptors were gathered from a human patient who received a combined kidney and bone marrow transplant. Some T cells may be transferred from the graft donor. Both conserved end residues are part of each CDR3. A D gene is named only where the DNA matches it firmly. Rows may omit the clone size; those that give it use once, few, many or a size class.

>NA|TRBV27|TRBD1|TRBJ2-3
TGTGCCAGCAGTTTATTCGACAGGGGTGCAGATACGCAGTATTTT
CASSLFDRGADTQYF
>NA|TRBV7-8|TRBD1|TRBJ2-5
TGTGCCAGCAGCGCCGTCGAGGGGGCCTTTGCAGAGACCCAGTACTTC
CASSAVEGAFAETQYF
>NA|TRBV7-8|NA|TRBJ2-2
TGTGCCAGCAGCCACCACTCTAACACCGGGGAGCTGTTTTTT
CASSHHSNTGELFF
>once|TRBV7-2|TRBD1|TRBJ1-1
TGTGCCAGCAGCGCCACAGGGGGCATCGCTGAAGCTTTCTTT
CASSATGGIAEAFF
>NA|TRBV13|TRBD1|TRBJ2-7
TGTGCCAGCAGCTTAGCTGAAGCCGGGACAGGACTCTCCTACGAGCAGTACTTC
CASSLAEAGTGLSYEQYF
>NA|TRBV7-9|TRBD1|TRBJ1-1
TGTGCCAGCAGCCAACGACAGGGTCGAGGGAACACTGAAGCTTTCTTT
CASSQRQGRGNTEAFF
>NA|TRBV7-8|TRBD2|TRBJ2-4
TGTGCCAGCAGCTTAAGCGGGAGGCTTCTAGCCAAAAACATTCAGTACTTC
CASSLSGRLLAKNIQYF
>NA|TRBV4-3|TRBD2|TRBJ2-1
TGCGCCAGCAGCCCCTACCTCTTGCGGGGGGCTAACAATGAGCAGTTCTTC
CASSPYLLRGANNEQFF
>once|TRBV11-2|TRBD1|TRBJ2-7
TGTGCCAGCAGCTTAACGTTACAGGGGTCCTACGAGCAGTACTTC
CASSLTLQGSYEQYF
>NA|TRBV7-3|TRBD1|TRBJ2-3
TGTGCCAGCAGCAAAGCGGGACAGGGTTTCGCAGATACGCAGTATTTT
CASSKAGQGFADTQYF
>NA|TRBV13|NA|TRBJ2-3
TGTGCCAGCAGCCCGGACGGGGAGGGGGGTTTTGATACGCAGTATTTT
CASSPDGEGGFDTQYF
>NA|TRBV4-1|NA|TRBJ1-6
TGCGCCAGCAGCCAAGACAGGGTCCCCTATAATTCACCCCTCCACTTT
CASSQDRVPYNSPLHF
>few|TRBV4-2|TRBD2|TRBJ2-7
TGTGCCAGCAGCTCCCCTGGCGGGAGCAACTACGAGCAGTACTTC
CASSSPGGSNYEQYF
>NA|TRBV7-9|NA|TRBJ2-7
TGTGCCAGCAGCTTAGGCCAGGGGCTACACGAGCAGTACTTC
CASSLGQGLHEQYF
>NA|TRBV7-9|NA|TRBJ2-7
TGTGCCAGCAGCCCCCCAGGCGCCTACGAGCAGTACTTC
CASSPPGAYEQYF
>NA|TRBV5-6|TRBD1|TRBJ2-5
TGTGCCAGCAGCTCAGGGACAGGGTGGCAGACCCAGTACTTC
CASSSGTGWQTQYF
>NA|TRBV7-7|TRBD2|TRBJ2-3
TGTGCCAGCAGTCAAACCGAGGGACTAGCGGGAGCAGATACGCAGTATTTT
CASSQTEGLAGADTQYF
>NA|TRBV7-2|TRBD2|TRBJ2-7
TGTGCCAGCAGCTTAATGTGGCTAGCGGGAGGGGGAAGGTTCGAGCAGTACTTC
CASSLMWLAGGGRFEQYF
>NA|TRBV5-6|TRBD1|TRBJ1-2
TGTGCCAGCAGCCCGCAGGGGGCCAGTGTCTATGGCTACACCTTC
CASSPQGASVYGYTF
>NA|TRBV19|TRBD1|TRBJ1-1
TGTGCCAGTAGTAACGGACAGGGGGATCGGGCTGAAGCTTTCTTT
CASSNGQGDRAEAFF
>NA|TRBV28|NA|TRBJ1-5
TGTGCCAGCAGTTTACGGCAGAACTATGATAGCAATCAGCCCCAGCATTTT
CASSLRQNYDSNQPQHF
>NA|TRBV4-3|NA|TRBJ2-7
TGCGCCAGCAGCCACTCGACAGGCCGCAACGAGCAGTACTTC
CASSHSTGRNEQYF
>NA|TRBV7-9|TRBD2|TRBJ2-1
TGTGCCAGCAGTCGACCGGGGGGAGACTCCTACAATGAGCAGTTCTTC
CASSRPGGDSYNEQFF
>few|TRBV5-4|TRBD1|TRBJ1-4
TGTGCCAGCAGCTTTGAGGGACAGGGACTAGAAAAACTGTTTTTT
CASSFEGQGLEKLFF
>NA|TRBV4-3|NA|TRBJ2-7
TGCGCCAGCAGCCTAATAGGGGGTACACGGGACGAGCAGTACTTC
CASSLIGGTRDEQYF
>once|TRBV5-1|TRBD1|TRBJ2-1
TGCGCCAGCAGCGTAACCGGGACAGGGTACAATGAGCAGTTCTTC
CASSVTGTGYNEQFF